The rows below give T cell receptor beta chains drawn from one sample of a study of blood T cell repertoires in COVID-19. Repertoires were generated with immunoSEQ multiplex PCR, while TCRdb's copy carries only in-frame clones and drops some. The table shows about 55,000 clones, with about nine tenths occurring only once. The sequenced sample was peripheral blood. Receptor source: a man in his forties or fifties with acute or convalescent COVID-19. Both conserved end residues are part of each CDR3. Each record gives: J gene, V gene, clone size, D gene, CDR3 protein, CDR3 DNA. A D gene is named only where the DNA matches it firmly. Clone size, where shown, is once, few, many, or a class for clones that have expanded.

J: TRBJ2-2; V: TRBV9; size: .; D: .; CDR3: CASSASTYNTGELFF; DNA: TGTGCCAGCAGCGCATCTACCTACAACACCGGGGAGCTGTTTTTT
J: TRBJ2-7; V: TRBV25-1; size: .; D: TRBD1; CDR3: CASDGDRADEQYF; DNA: TGTGCCAGCGATGGGGACAGGGCGGATGAGCAGTACTTC
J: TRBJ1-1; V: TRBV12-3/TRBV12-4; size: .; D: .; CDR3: CASSFSNTEAFF; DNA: TGTGCCAGCAGTTTCTCGAACACTGAAGCTTTCTTT
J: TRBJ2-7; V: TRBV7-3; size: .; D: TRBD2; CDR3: CASMAAGGSEQYF; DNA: TGTGCCTCCATGGCGGCGGGAGGGAGCGAGCAGTACTTC
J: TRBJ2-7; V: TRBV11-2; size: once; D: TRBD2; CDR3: CASSYGLAPGEQYF; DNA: TGTGCCAGCAGCTACGGACTAGCCCCTGGGGAGCAGTACTTC
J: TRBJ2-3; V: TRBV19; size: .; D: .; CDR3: CASSPVPRTDTQYF; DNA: TGTGCCAGTAGTCCAGTGCCAAGAACAGATACGCAGTATTTT
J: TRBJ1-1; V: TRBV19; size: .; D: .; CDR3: CASRRAGFDLAFF; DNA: TGTGCCAGTAGGCGGGCGGGGTTCGACTTGGCTTTCTTT
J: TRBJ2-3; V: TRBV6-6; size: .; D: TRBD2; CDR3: CASSDPSGGADTQYF; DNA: TGTGCCAGCAGTGACCCTAGCGGAGGGGCAGATACGCAGTATTTT
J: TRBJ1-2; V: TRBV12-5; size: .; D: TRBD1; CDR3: CASGLVTGSYGYTF; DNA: TGTGCTAGTGGTTTGGTGACAGGGTCCTATGGCTACACCTTC
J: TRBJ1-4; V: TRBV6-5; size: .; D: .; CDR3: CASSSLGGNGEKLFF; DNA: TGTGCCAGCAGTTCCCTGGGCGGGAACGGTGAAAAACTGTTTTTT
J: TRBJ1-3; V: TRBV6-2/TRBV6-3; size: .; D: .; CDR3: CASSYSKADGNTIYF; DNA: TGTGCCAGCAGTTACTCGAAGGCGGATGGAAACACCATATATTTT
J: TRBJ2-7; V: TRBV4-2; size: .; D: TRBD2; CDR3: CASSPGGGVAYEQYF; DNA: TGTGCCAGCAGCCCGGGGGGAGGGGTGGCCTACGAGCAGTACTTC
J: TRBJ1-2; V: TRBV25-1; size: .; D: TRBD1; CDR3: CASSAPDRAHGYTF; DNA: TGTGCCAGCAGTGCCCCAGACAGGGCTCATGGCTACACCTTC
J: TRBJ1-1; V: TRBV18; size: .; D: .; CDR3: CASSPEQGRTEAFF; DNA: TGTGCCAGCTCGCCTGAGCAGGGCCGTACTGAAGCTTTCTTT
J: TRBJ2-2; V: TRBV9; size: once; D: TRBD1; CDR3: CASSPWDSTGELFF; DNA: TGTGCCAGCAGCCCCTGGGACAGCACCGGGGAGCTGTTTTTT
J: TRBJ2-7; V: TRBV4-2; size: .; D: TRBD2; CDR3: CASSQENWVSGGKSYEQYF; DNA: TGTGCCAGCAGCCAAGAAAATTGGGTCTCGGGGGGAAAATCCTACGAGCAGTACTTC
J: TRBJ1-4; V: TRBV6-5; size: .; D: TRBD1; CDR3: CASSSGTGGEKLFF; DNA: TGTGCCAGCAGTTCCGGGACAGGGGGCGAAAAACTGTTTTTT
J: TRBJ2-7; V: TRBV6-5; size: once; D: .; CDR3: CASSTSSVSSYEQYF; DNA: TGTGCCAGCAGTACTTCTAGCGTGAGCTCCTACGAGCAGTACTTC
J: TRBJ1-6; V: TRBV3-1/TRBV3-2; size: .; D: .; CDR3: CASQATRIDSPLHF; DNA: TGTGCCAGTCAAGCCACCCGTATCGATTCACCCCTCCACTTT
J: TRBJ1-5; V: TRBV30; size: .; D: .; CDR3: CAWSVWQGSNQPQHF; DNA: TGTGCCTGGAGTGTATGGCAGGGCAGCAATCAGCCCCAGCATTTT
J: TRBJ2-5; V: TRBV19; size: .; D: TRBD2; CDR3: CASTTTSGIKETQYF; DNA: TGTGCCAGTACCACCACGAGCGGGATTAAAGAGACCCAGTACTTC
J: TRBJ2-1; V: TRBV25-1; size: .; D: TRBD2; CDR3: CASSAPSGRPLQYNEQFF; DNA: TGTGCCAGCAGCGCCCCTAGCGGGAGACCCTTACAGTACAATGAGCAGTTCTTC
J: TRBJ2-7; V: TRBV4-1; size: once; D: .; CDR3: CASSQDIRESSYEQYF; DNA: TGCGCCAGCAGCCAAGATATCCGGGAGAGCTCCTACGAGCAGTACTTC
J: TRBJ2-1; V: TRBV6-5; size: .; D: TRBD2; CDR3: CASSSSTSGRAYEQFF; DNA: TGTGCCAGCAGTTCTTCAACTAGCGGGAGGGCCTATGAGCAGTTCTTC
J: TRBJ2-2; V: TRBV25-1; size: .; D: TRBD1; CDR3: CASSEPGGGTGELFF; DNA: TGTGCCAGCAGTGAGCCAGGGGGCGGCACCGGGGAGCTGTTTTTT
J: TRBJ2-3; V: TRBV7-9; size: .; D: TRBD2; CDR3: CASSFKAGGPSTDTQYF; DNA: TGTGCCAGCAGCTTTAAGGCGGGAGGGCCCAGCACAGATACGCAGTATTTT
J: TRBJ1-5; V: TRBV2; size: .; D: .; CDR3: CASSEGWAQPQHF; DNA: TGTGCCAGCAGTGAGGGTTGGGCTCAGCCCCAGCATTTT
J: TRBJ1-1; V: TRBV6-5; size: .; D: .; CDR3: CASPGPNTEAFF; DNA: TGTGCCAGCCCCGGTCCGAACACTGAAGCTTTCTTT
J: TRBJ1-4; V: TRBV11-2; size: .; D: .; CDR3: CASSLDRGAIEKLFF; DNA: TGTGCCAGCAGCTTAGATCGGGGGGCAATTGAAAAACTGTTTTTT
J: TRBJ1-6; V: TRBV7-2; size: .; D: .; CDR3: CASSPAGFSPLHF; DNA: TGTGCCAGCAGCCCCGCCGGGTTTTCACCCCTCCACTTT
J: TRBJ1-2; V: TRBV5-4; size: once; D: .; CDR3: CASRPGGGGYTF; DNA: TGTGCCAGCAGGCCGGGAGGAGGGGGCTACACCTTC
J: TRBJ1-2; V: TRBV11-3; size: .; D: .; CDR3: CASSRPGGGGYTF; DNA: TGTGCCAGCAGCCGCCCCGGGGGGGGAGGCTACACCTTC